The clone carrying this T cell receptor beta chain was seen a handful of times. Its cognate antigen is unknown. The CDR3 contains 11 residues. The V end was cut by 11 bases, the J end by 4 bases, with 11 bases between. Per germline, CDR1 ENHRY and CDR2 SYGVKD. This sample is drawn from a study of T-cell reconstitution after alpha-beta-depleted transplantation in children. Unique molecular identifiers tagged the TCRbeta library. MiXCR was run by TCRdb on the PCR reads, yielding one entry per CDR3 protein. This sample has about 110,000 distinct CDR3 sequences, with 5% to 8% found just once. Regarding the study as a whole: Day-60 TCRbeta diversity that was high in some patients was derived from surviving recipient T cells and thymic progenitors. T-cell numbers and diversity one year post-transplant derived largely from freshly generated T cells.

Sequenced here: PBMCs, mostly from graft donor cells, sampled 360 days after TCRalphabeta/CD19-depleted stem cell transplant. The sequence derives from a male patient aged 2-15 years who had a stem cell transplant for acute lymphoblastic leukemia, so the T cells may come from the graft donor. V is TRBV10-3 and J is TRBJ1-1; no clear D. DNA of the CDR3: TGTGCCCTCCGGGCGGGCACTGAAGCTTTCTTT. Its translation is CALRAGTEAFF.